This TCR beta chain emerged from a study of CD8 T cells in Susac syndrome. After extraction with the RNeasy kit, roughly 0.45 to 1 ug of the RNA was reverse transcribed using random hexamers. TCRdb reprocessed the immunoSEQ multiplex PCR reads via MiXCR and lists one record per CDR3 protein. The sample yields about 76,000 distinct CDR3 sequences, roughly 92% seen once. The CDR3 spans 16 residues. The germline CDR1 and CDR2 sequences are ENHRY and SYGVKD. V shed 0 bases and J 1 base; nucleotides not matched to a gene: 3. The TCR comes from a human donor with Susac syndrome. The rearrangement joins TRBV10-3 to TRBJ2-1, with 7 nucleotides matching TRBD1. Sequenced input: CD8+ T cells from PBMCs. The CDR3 loop reads CAISESSRGSYNEQFF. In DNA, the CDR3 is TGTGCCATCAGTGAGTCATCCAGGGGGTCCTACAATGAGCAGTTCTTC.